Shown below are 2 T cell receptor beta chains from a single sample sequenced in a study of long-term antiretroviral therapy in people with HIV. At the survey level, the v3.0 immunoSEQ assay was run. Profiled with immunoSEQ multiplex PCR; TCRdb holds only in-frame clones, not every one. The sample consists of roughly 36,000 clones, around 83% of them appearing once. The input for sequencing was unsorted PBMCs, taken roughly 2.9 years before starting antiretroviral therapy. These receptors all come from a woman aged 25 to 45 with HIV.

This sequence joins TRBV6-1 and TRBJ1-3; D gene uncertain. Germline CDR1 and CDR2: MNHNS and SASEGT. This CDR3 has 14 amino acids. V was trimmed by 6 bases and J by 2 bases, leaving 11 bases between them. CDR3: CASSNPGTGNTIYF. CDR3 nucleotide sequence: TGTGCCAGCAGCAACCCTGGAACTGGAAACACCATATATTTT.

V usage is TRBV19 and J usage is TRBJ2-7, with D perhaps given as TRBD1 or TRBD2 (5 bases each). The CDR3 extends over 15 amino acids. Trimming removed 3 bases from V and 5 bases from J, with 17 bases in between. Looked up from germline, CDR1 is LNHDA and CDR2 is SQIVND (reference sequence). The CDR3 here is CASSIGPGRDNEQYF. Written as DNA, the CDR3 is TGTGCCAGTAGTATCGGGCCAGGGAGAGACAACGAGCAGTACTTC.